Below are 3 T cell receptor beta chains sequenced from a single sample in a study of regulatory T cells. The primer mix had 52 TRBV and 13 TRBJ primers. Measured with immunoSEQ multiplex PCR; TCRdb has only the in-frame clones, and not every one. The repertoire consists of approximately 20,000 clones, with 80% to 95% occurring once and the leading ten covering 3.5% to 4%. The material sequenced was CD8+ T cells sorted from blood. The receptors were gathered from a child aged 2 to 9 with CD3G deficiency.

The chain recombines TRBV28 with TRBJ2-7; D call uncertain. V was shortened by 5 bases and J by 2 bases, with 13 bases between the two germline ends. CDR1 is MDHEN and CDR2 is SYDVKM in the germline V gene. This CDR3 contains 14 residues. CDR3 nucleotide sequence: TGTGCCAGCAGTACCCCCGGCGGTACCTACGAGCAGTACTTC. It codes for CASSTPGGTYEQYF.

Points on this clone: Additional DNA sequences in this sample encode the identical CDR3. V and J are TRBV28 and TRBJ1-1; tentatively, D is TRBD1 (5 bases). V was cut by 2 bases and J by 1 base, with 5 bases left in between. Germline lookup yields CDR1 MDHEN and CDR2 SYDVKM. This CDR3 is 13 amino acids long. CDR3 region: CASSLGTNTEAFF. The CDR3, as DNA: TGTGCCAGCAGTTTAGGGACGAACACTGAAGCTTTCTTT.

The rearrangement links TRBV28 to TRBJ1-2, with D possibly matching TRBD1 (5 bases). Trimming stripped 3 bases from V and 8 bases from J, with 28 bases between. The germline CDR1 and CDR2 sequences are MDHEN and SYDVKM. CDR3 size: 18 residues. This CDR3 reads CASSLTSIIPLAQGGYTF. CDR3 DNA: TGTGCCAGCAGTTTGACCAGCATTATTCCCCTGGCCCAGGGCGGCTACACCTTC.